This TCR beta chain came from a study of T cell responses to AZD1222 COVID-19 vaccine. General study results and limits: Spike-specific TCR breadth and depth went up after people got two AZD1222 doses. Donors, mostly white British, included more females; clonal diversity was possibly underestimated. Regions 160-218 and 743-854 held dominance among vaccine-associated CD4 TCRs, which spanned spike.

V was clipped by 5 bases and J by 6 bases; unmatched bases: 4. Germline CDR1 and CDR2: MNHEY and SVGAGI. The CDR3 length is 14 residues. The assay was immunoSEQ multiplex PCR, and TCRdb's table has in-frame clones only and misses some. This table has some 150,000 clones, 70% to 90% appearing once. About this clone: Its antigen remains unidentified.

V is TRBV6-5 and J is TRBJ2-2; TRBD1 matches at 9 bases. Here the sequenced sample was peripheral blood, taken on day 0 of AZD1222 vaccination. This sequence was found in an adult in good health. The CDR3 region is CASSPDRGAGELFF. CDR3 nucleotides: TGTGCCAGCAGTCCGGACAGGGGCGCCGGGGAGCTGTTTTTT.